Following are 7 T cell receptor beta chains from one sample sequenced in a study of T-cell memory formation after mild COVID-19. Using its own MiXCR run on the 5' RACE reads, TCRdb lists one record per CDR3 protein. This sample yields about 400,000 distinct CDR3 sequences, of which 20% to 25% are seen a single time; roughly 8.9% belongs to the top ten. Sequences were obtained from PBMCs or a T cell subset sorted from them (not recorded which). These receptors came from an adult woman who had mild COVID-19 (a few samples of this study predate the infection). Cell type and time point are not known.

The chain uses TRBV5-1 and TRBJ2-3; TRBD2 is a possible D gene (5 bases). CDR1 and CDR2 from the germline V gene are SGHRS and YFSETQ. Trimming took 0 bases from V and 6 from J, leaving 8 bases between them. The CDR3 is 13 residues long. CDR3 coding DNA: TGCGCCAGCAGCTTGGCGGGGTTTGATACGCAGTATTTT. Protein sequence: CASSLAGFDTQYF.

This clonotype has just a few counts. This chain uses TRBV6-5 with TRBJ2-5; D is perhaps TRBD1 (5 bases). Germline lookup yields CDR1 MNHEY and CDR2 SVGAGI. V dropped 8 bases and J dropped 0 bases, with 10 bases sitting between them. The CDR3 has 13 residues. The CDR3 DNA follows: TGTGCCAGCGGGGCTGAGTACCAAGAGACCCAGTACTTC. Protein: CASGAEYQETQYF.

This sequence joins TRBV10-3 and TRBJ1-1, with a weak D call TRBD1 (6 bases). The germline V gene has CDR1 ENHRY and CDR2 SYGVKD. V was clipped by 5 bases and J by 7 bases, with 11 bases between them. The CDR3 is made up of 12 amino acids. CDR3 in DNA: TGTGCCATCAGTCAGGGGCAGCTTGAAGCTTTCTTT. Amino acid sequence: CAISQGQLEAFF.

This clonotype was recorded only once. This sequence joins TRBV29-1 and TRBJ2-1, with D hard to call. The V and J ends lost 4 bases and 10 bases respectively, with 8 bases between them. The CDR3 is 10 residues long. CDR1 and CDR2 from the germline V gene are SQVTM and ANQGSEA. The CDR3 DNA is TGCAGCGTTGGAGAGCTCGAGCAGTTCTTC. It encodes CSVGELEQFF.

CDR3 region: CSVRAGLGNQPQHF. The CDR3 region has the DNA TGCAGCGTCCGAGCGGGTTTAGGCAATCAGCCCCAGCATTTT. The chain couples TRBV29-1 to TRBJ1-5, with no clear D. The V gene lost 6 bases and the J gene lost 2 bases, with 14 bases spanning the gap. The CDR3 length is 14 residues. The germline V gene encodes CDR1 SQVTM and CDR2 ANQGSEA.

The rearrangement uses TRBV5-4 and TRBJ2-7; maybe TRBD2 (6 bases). Germline CDR1 reads SGHNT; CDR2 reads YYREEE (reference sequence). The CDR3 covers 15 residues. Trimming shortened V by 2 bases and J by 0 bases, and 12 bases separated the two germline ends. The CDR3 DNA sequence: TGTGCCAGCAGCTTCGACGGGACTGGCTCCTACGAGCAGTACTTC. Translation gives CASSFDGTGSYEQYF. Variable domain in full (rest from reference TRBV5-4 and TRBJ2-7): ETGVTQSPTHLIKTRGQQVTLRCSSQSGHNTVSWYQQALGQGPQFIFQYYREEENGRGNFPPRFSGLQFPNYSSELNVNALELDDSALYLCASSFDGTGSYEQYFGPGTRLTVT.

This clonotype showed up just a few times. The chain couples TRBV5-5 to TRBJ1-1; D uncertain. The CDR3 totals 12 residues. The germline gives CDR1 SGHKS, CDR2 YYEKEE (reference sequence). V was pared by 4 bases and J by 3 bases, with 7 bases between. The CDR3 DNA reads as TGTGCCAGCAGCCCCAGTTACACTGAAGCTTTCTTT. This gives the protein CASSPSYTEAFF.